The count of the clone carrying this T cell receptor (beta chain) is one. Its antigen is unknown. Sequenced by immunoSEQ multiplex PCR; TCRdb stores in-frame clones only, minus some. The table lists around 21,000 clones, around 75% of them singletons. These data belong to a study of immune evolution from preneoplasia to lung adenocarcinoma. Study-wide points: From normal lung to invasive adenocarcinoma, top clone frequencies appeared to decrease. Compared with EGFR-mutant or double wild-type lesions, KRAS-mutant nodules were more clonal.

The CDR3 consists of 14 residues. CDR1 is MNHEY and CDR2 is SVGAGI in the germline V gene. J was trimmed by 8 bases and V by 6 bases; bases with no gene match: 9. The chain recombines TRBV6-5 with TRBJ1-3; TRBD1 matches at 8 bases. The receptor's source is a person between 55 and 69 years old with lung adenocarcinoma. The sequencing input was FFPE invasive lung adenocarcinoma tissue. The CDR3 here is CASRQGQDRHTIYF. The DNA for the CDR3 is TGTGCCAGCAGACAGGGACAGGACCGACACACCATATATTTT.